The 17 T cell receptor beta chains below were found in one sample sequenced in a study of T cell responses to AZD1222 COVID-19 vaccine. The protocol was immunoSEQ multiplex PCR, while the TCRdb copy is restricted to in-frame clones and leaves out a portion. The table shows roughly 110,000 clones, with approximately 89% occurring only once. The source was peripheral blood, collected on day 0 of AZD1222 vaccination. The receptor source for this set is an adult in good health.

The chain is built from TRBV12-3 or TRBV12-4 and TRBJ1-1; D is unclear. This CDR3 has 12 amino acids. Trimming took 4 bases from V and 1 from J, leaving 4 bases between them. CDR3 region: CASSSSNTEAFF. The CDR3 region has the DNA TGTGCCAGCAGTTCCTCGAACACTGAAGCTTTCTTT.

The gene calls are TRBV4-3 and TRBJ1-4; TRBD1 matches 10 bases. CDR3 size: 16 residues. The ends lost 1 base at V and 7 bases at J; junction bases unmatched: 6. The germline gives CDR1 LGHNA, CDR2 YSLEER. The CDR3 DNA reads TGCGCCAGCAGCCAAGTCGCTGGGACAGGGGTTGAAAAACTGTTTTTT. Translation gives CASSQVAGTGVEKLFF.

This chain's CDR3 is CASSRGGSPYNEQFF. The CDR3 DNA follows: TGTGCCAGCAGCCGGGGGGGGTCACCATACAATGAGCAGTTCTTC. J is TRBJ2-1 and V is TRBV5-4; 8 nucleotides line up with TRBD2. After removal of 4 bases from V and 4 bases from J, the junction contained 7 bases not matched to a gene. Looked up from germline, CDR1 is SGHNT and CDR2 is YYREEE (reference sequence). This CDR3 contains 15 residues. Drawing the rest from reference TRBV5-4 and TRBJ2-1, the complete variable domain is ETGVTQSPTHLIKTRGQQVTLRCSSQSGHNTVSWYQQALGQGPQFIFQYYREEENGRGNFPPRFSGLQFPNYSSELNVNALELDDSALYLCASSRGGSPYNEQFFGPGTRLTVL.

The chain carries TRBV30 and TRBJ1-3; no clear D gene. This CDR3 has 16 amino acids. Germline-derived CDR1 and CDR2 are GTSNPN and SVGIG (reference sequence). V was pared by 0 bases and J by 0 bases, with 12 bases between. CDR3: CAWSVLTGYSGNTIYF. As DNA, the CDR3 is TGTGCCTGGAGTGTATTGACGGGGTACTCTGGAAACACCATATATTTT.

The V call is TRBV27, the J call TRBJ1-2; 9 bases fit TRBD1. The CDR3 runs to 15 residues. V lost 8 bases and J lost 4; bases outside the gene matches: 11. Germline V CDR1 and CDR2: MNHEY, SMNVEV (reference sequence). CDR3 sequence (DNA): TGTGCCAGCTACGCCCCGACAGGGGGGAGCTATGGCTACACCTTC. Encoded protein: CASYAPTGGSYGYTF.

The rearrangement joins TRBV28 to TRBJ2-7; tentatively, D is TRBD1 or TRBD2 (5 bases each). CDR1 and CDR2 from the germline V gene are MDHEN and SYDVKM. The CDR3 has 14 residues. The ends were cut back, 2 bases at V and 2 bases at J, with 10 bases in the middle. The CDR3 protein is CASSLGGSAYEQYF. CDR3 nucleotide sequence: TGTGCCAGCAGTTTAGGGGGTAGTGCCTACGAGCAGTACTTC.

The rearrangement uses TRBV6-2 or TRBV6-3 and TRBJ2-3; no definite D call. The CDR3 has 13 residues. Looked up from germline, CDR1 is MNHEY and CDR2 is SVGEGT. V was cut by 2 bases and J by 6 bases, with 9 bases left in between. The CDR3 loop is CASSYLGGDTQYF. CDR3 coding DNA: TGTGCCAGCAGTTACCTGGGTGGGGATACGCAGTATTTT.

The chain joins TRBV3-1 (or the pseudogene TRBV3-2) to TRBJ1-1; D remains unclear. CDR1 and CDR2 (germline): LGHDT, YNNKEL (reference sequence). This CDR3 comprises 14 residues. Trimming removed 0 bases from V and 6 bases from J, with 11 bases in between. The CDR3 spells CASSQDAGSAEAFF. The CDR3 coding sequence is TGTGCCAGCAGCCAAGACGCGGGGTCCGCTGAAGCTTTCTTT.

J is TRBJ2-1 and V is TRBV30; D unresolved. CDR1 is GTSNPN, CDR2 SVGIG, per germline (reference sequence). The ends were cut back, 2 bases at V and 4 bases at J, with 9 bases in the middle. The CDR3 covers 13 residues. CDR3 amino acids: CAWSSSPYNEQFF. CDR3 nucleotides: TGTGCCTGGAGTTCTTCTCCGTACAATGAGCAGTTCTTC. Looking up the rest from reference TRBV30 and TRBJ2-1 gives the full variable domain: SQTIHQWPATLVQPVGSPLSLECTVEGTSNPNLYWYRQAAGRGLQLLFYSVGIGQISSEVPQNLSASRPQDRQFILSSKKLLLSDSGFYLCAWSSSPYNEQFFGPGTRLTVL.

This chain connects TRBV7-2 to TRBJ2-1; the D is unclear. The CDR3 is 13 amino acids. The germline V gene encodes CDR1 SGHTA and CDR2 FQGNSA. With 0 bases removed from V and 4 bases from J, the gap between germline ends came to 4 bases. The CDR3 sequence is CASSLARYNEQFF. CDR3 in DNA: TGTGCCAGCAGCTTAGCCCGGTACAATGAGCAGTTCTTC.

The chain couples TRBV11-3 to TRBJ2-2; 8 positions match TRBD2. CDR3 length: 18 residues. CDR1 SGHNT and CDR2 YENEEA come from the germline V gene. J gave up 0 bases and V 5 bases, and 11 bases lay outside the gene matches. The CDR3 DNA reads TGTGCCAGCAGCGGGATAGCGGGGTGGCGGTCGAACACCGGGGAGCTGTTTTTT. Translation: CASSGIAGWRSNTGELFF.

The chain employs TRBV6-5 and TRBJ1-3; a weak D match, TRBD1 (5 bases). The CDR3 spans 14 residues. Between the trimmed V and J ends, which lost 8 bases and 4 bases, there was a span of 15 bases. Germline V gene lookup returns CDR1 MNHEY and CDR2 SVGAGI. The DNA for the CDR3 is TGTGCCAGCGTTAGGGGAGAGTTGGGAAACACCATATATTTT. This codes for CASVRGELGNTIYF.

The gene calls are TRBV5-1 and TRBJ1-5; unclear D gene. The germline V gene encodes CDR1 SGHRS and CDR2 YFSETQ. V lost 0 bases and J lost 1, with 2 bases in between. CDR3 length equals 13 residues. The CDR3 sequence is CASSLASNQPQHF. The CDR3 DNA reads as TGCGCCAGCAGCTTGGCGAGCAATCAGCCCCAGCATTTT.

In this sample, this clone turned up once. The chain employs TRBV2 and TRBJ1-2; TRBD1 matches at 8 bases. Germline CDR1 and CDR2: SNHLY and FYNNEI. The CDR3 extends over 16 amino acids. Losses at the gene ends were 3 bases for V and 1 base for J; bases not matched to a gene: 7. The CDR3 reads CASSDRTGFYNYGYTF. CDR3 coding DNA: TGTGCCAGCAGTGACAGGACAGGGTTTTATAACTATGGCTACACCTTC.

The gene calls are TRBV6-5 and TRBJ2-1; 7 bases fit TRBD1. The CDR3 consists of 14 residues. Germline V CDR1 and CDR2: MNHEY, SVGAGI. V lost 2 bases and J lost 10; bases outside the gene matches: 8. The CDR3 DNA follows: TGTGCCAGCAGTTACGCGACAGGGTTCAGAGAGCAGTTCTTC. It codes for CASSYATGFREQFF.

This rearrangement joins TRBV10-3 to TRBJ2-1; D is ambiguous. Per germline, CDR1 ENHRY and CDR2 SYGVKD. V was pared by 6 bases and J by 5 bases, with 5 bases between. CDR3 size: 11 residues. The DNA of the CDR3 is TGTGCCATCAGCGATCACAATGAGCAGTTCTTC. Translating gives CAISDHNEQFF.

The CDR3, as DNA: TGTGCCAGCAGCGCCCCGGTCCTCCCCTACGAGCAGTACTTC. This translates into CASSAPVLPYEQYF. J is TRBJ2-7 and V is TRBV6-5, with D hard to call. The CDR3 contains 14 residues. Trimming removed 6 bases from V and 2 bases from J, with 14 bases in between. Germline lookup yields CDR1 MNHEY and CDR2 SVGAGI.